This TCR beta chain was recorded in a study of blood T cell repertoires in COVID-19. Turning to the study itself: Acute and convalescent COVID-19 specimens originated in the United States, Italy and Spain. PBMCs, B-cell-depleted T cells, or T cells provided the cDNA or gDNA that made up the material.

Authors' data handling: Scientists estimated how many nucleated cells there were by amplifying reference gene primers. Measured with immunoSEQ multiplex PCR; TCRdb has only the in-frame clones, and not every one. That table supplies the V and J calls and clone size; D and trimming were determined from the DNA. Among 200,000 or so clones, more than 65% were seen once, and the ten largest hold 3%. This CDR3 spans 17 amino acids. The V segment lost 3 bases and the J segment 5 bases; nucleotides outside the gene matches: 15. Looked up from germline, CDR1 is KGHSH and CDR2 is LQKENI. The chain links TRBV18 to TRBJ2-7; 8 bases fit TRBD2. The material sequenced was peripheral blood. This sequence originates from a woman aged 30 to 39 who had recovered from COVID-19. CDR3 amino acids: CASSPLPLLAEGNEQYF. The CDR3 DNA sequence: TGTGCCAGCTCACCGCTTCCCCTACTAGCGGAGGGGAACGAGCAGTACTTC.